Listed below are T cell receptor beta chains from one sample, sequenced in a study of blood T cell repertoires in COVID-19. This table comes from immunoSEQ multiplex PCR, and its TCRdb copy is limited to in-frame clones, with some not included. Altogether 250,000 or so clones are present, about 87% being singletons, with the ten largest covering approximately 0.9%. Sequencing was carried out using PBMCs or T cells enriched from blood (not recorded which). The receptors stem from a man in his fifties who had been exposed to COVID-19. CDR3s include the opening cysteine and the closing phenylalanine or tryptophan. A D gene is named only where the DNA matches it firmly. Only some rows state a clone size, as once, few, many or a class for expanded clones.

CASSTTGVLGQPQHF | TGTGCCAGCAGCACGACAGGGGTGCTCGGGCAGCCCCAGCATTTT | once | TRBV5-6 | TRBD1 | TRBJ1-5
CASRTGGGETQYF | TGTGCCAGCAGGACAGGGGGGGGTGAGACCCAGTACTTC | . | TRBV12-3/TRBV12-4 | TRBD1 | TRBJ2-5
CASSLGKPGQGYGYTF | TGTGCCAGCAGCTTGGGAAAACCGGGACAGGGCTATGGCTACACCTTC | . | TRBV5-4 | TRBD1 | TRBJ1-2
CASSLTRELGDEQFF | TGTGCCAGCAGCTTAACGCGGGAGTTGGGTGATGAGCAGTTCTTC | . | TRBV7-3 | TRBD2 | TRBJ2-1
CASSETGIRNSPLHF | TGTGCCAGCAGTGAAACAGGGATACGGAATTCACCCCTCCACTTT | . | TRBV6-1 | . | TRBJ1-6
CASSLSGAVNYGYTF | TGTGCCAGCAGTTTAAGCGGTGCAGTCAACTATGGCTACACCTTC | . | TRBV28 | . | TRBJ1-2
CASSAEGAVGNTIYF | TGTGCCAGCAGCGCCGAGGGGGCTGTCGGAAACACCATATATTTT | many | TRBV9 | TRBD1 | TRBJ1-3
CATSDPGQGIHEQYF | TGTGCCACCAGTGATCCGGGACAGGGGATACACGAGCAGTACTTC | . | TRBV24-1 | TRBD1 | TRBJ2-7
CATSDRGGTLYGYTF | TGTGCCACCAGTGACCGCGGCGGAACACTCTACGGCTACACCTTC | . | TRBV24-1 | . | TRBJ1-2
CASSPLGRPITNEKLFF | TGTGCCAGCAGTCCCTTAGGGAGGCCGATAACTAATGAAAAACTGTTTTTT | . | TRBV28 | . | TRBJ1-4
CASNQQGTRNQPQHF | TGTGCCAGCAACCAACAGGGGACGCGCAATCAGCCCCAGCATTTT | once | TRBV2 | TRBD1 | TRBJ1-5
CASSQTGGVGSEQFF | TGTGCTAGCAGCCAGACAGGGGGCGTCGGCAGTGAGCAGTTCTTC | . | TRBV7-7 | TRBD1 | TRBJ2-1
CASSLGGRVAGELFF | TGTGCCAGCAGCTTAGGCGGGAGGGTAGCCGGGGAGCTGTTTTTT | . | TRBV11-3 | TRBD2 | TRBJ2-2
CASSKLTVTGELFF | TGTGCCAGTAGTAAACTGACTGTCACCGGGGAGCTGTTTTTT | . | TRBV19 | . | TRBJ2-2
CASSQYAGELFF | TGTGCCAGCAGCCAGTACGCCGGGGAGCTGTTTTTT | . | TRBV7-3 | . | TRBJ2-2
CASRSAGPNTEAFF | TGTGCCAGCAGATCGGCAGGGCCTAACACTGAAGCTTTCTTT | . | TRBV7-3 | . | TRBJ1-1
CASSGGQPNYGYTF | TGCGCCAGCAGCGGGGGACAGCCTAACTATGGCTACACCTTC | . | TRBV5-1 | TRBD1 | TRBJ1-2
CASSLLGAGNTIYF | TGTGCCAGCAGCTTATTAGGGGCTGGAAACACCATATATTTT | . | TRBV7-9 | . | TRBJ1-3
CASSEFGTGNQPQHF | TGTGCCAGCAGTGAATTTGGGACAGGCAATCAGCCCCAGCATTTT | once | TRBV6-1 | TRBD1 | TRBJ1-5
CASSKLAGGHNEQFF | TGTGCCAGCAGCAAACTAGCGGGGGGCCACAATGAGCAGTTCTTC | . | TRBV6-5 | TRBD2 | TRBJ2-1
CASSQTVDQPQHF | TGTGCCAGCAGTCAGACAGTGGATCAGCCCCAGCATTTT | . | TRBV6-6 | . | TRBJ1-5
CASSEDNYYHYGYTF | TGTGCCAGCAGTGAAGACAACTATTACCACTATGGCTACACCTTC | . | TRBV6-1 | . | TRBJ1-2
CASTLGTGKAGNTIYF | TGTGCCAGTACCCTCGGGACAGGAAAAGCTGGAAACACCATATATTTT | . | TRBV19 | TRBD1 | TRBJ1-3
CASSIKLLLPGQGLNTEAFF | TGTGCCAGCAGTATTAAACTACTACTCCCGGGACAGGGGTTGAACACTGAAGCTTTCTTT | . | TRBV28 | TRBD1 | TRBJ1-1
CASSLNGGPYSNQPQHF | TGTGCCAGCAGTTTAAACGGGGGGCCTTATAGCAATCAGCCCCAGCATTTT | few | TRBV27 | . | TRBJ1-5
CASSQQSYEQYF | TGCGCCAGCAGCCAACAGTCCTACGAGCAGTACTTC | . | TRBV5-1 | . | TRBJ2-7
CASSYEDRVFGYTF | TGTGCCAGCAGTTACGAGGACAGGGTTTTTGGCTACACCTTC | . | TRBV6-6 | TRBD1 | TRBJ1-2
CASRLRGRGLGYNEQFF | TGTGCAAGTCGCTTAAGGGGCCGGGGACTAGGTTACAATGAGCAGTTCTTC | . | TRBV12-2 | . | TRBJ2-1
CASKEGGRWTEAFF | TGTGCCAGCAAGGAGGGGGGGCGCTGGACTGAAGCTTTCTTT | . | TRBV28 | . | TRBJ1-1
CATSPPGETNEKLFF | TGTGCCACCTCACCCCCAGGGGAGACGAATGAAAAACTGTTTTTT | . | TRBV28 | . | TRBJ1-4
CTSSQDKGEGNPGELFF | TGCACCAGCAGCCAAGATAAGGGGGAAGGGAACCCCGGGGAGCTGTTTTTT | . | TRBV1 | . | TRBJ2-2
CASSTGLARIAKNIQYF | TGTGCCAGCAGTACGGGACTAGCGCGGATAGCCAAAAACATTCAGTACTTC | . | TRBV28 | TRBD2 | TRBJ2-4
CASSLPPGTANSPLHF | TGCGCCAGCAGTTTACCCCCCGGGACAGCAAATTCACCCCTCCACTTT | once | TRBV5-1 | TRBD1 | TRBJ1-6
CASSLLAGGLAPLHF | TGTGCCAGCAGCTTATTGGCAGGGGGCCTGGCACCCCTCCACTTT | once | TRBV7-3 | TRBD1 | TRBJ1-6
CASSLLRQTDTQYF | TGTGCCAGTAGTCTCCTTCGACAGACAGATACGCAGTATTTT | . | TRBV19 | . | TRBJ2-3
CASSSLSRGSTEAFF | TGCGCCAGCAGCTCTCTCTCCCGAGGGAGCACTGAAGCTTTCTTT | . | TRBV5-1 | . | TRBJ1-1
CASSDSPRLAGGAETQYF | TGTGCCAGCAGTGACAGCCCTCGACTAGCGGGTGGGGCAGAGACCCAGTACTTC | once | TRBV2 | TRBD2 | TRBJ2-5
CASSSRTGGVGEAFF | TGTGCCAGCAGTTCACGGACAGGGGGCGTTGGGGAAGCTTTCTTT | . | TRBV27 | TRBD1 | TRBJ1-1
CASSFALGQGWAHGYTF | TGTGCCAGCAGTTTTGCCCTAGGACAGGGGTGGGCTCATGGCTACACCTTC | . | TRBV27 | TRBD1 | TRBJ1-2
CASSDLTGFMNTEAFF | TGTGCCAGCAGCGACCTCACAGGGTTCATGAACACTGAAGCTTTCTTT | . | TRBV28 | . | TRBJ1-1
CASSPTGVSGNTIYF | TGTGCCAGCTCACCAACAGGGGTTTCTGGAAACACCATATATTTT | . | TRBV18 | TRBD1 | TRBJ1-3
CASSVDGQRDSPLHF | TGTGCCAGCAGCGTAGATGGTCAGCGGGATTCACCCCTCCACTTT | . | TRBV9 | . | TRBJ1-6
CASSLGLQDSSGNTIYF | TGTGCCAGCAGCTTGGGGTTACAGGATAGCTCTGGAAACACCATATATTTT | once | TRBV5-6 | . | TRBJ1-3
CASSLPSYADTQYF | TGTGCCAGCAGCTTGCCGTCCTACGCAGATACGCAGTATTTT | . | TRBV5-4 | . | TRBJ2-3
CASSPIRQDISNQPQHF | TGTGCCAGCAGCCCCATACGACAGGACATAAGCAATCAGCCCCAGCATTTT | . | TRBV28 | . | TRBJ1-5